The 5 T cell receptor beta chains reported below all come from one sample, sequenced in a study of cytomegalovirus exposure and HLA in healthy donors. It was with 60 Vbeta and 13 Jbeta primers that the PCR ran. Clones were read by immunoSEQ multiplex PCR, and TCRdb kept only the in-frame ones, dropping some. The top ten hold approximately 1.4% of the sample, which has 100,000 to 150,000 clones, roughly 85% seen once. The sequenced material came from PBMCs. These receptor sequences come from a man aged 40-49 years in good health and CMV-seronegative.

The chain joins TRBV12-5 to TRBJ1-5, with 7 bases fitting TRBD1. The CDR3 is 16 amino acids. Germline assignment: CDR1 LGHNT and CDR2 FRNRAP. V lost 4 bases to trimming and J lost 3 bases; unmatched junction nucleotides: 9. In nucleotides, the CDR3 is TGTGCTAGTGGTTCGCCATTGGGACAGTTCAATCAGCCCCAGCATTTT. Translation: CASGSPLGQFNQPQHF.

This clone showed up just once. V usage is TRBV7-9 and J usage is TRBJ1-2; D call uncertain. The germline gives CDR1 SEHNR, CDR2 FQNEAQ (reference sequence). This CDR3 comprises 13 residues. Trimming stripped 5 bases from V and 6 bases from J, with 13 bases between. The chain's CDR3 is CASSPSAGDGYTF. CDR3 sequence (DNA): TGTGCCAGCAGCCCTAGTGCCGGGGATGGCTACACCTTC.

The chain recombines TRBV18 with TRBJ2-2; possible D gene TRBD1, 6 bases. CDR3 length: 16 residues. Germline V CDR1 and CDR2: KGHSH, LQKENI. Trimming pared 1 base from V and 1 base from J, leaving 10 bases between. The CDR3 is CASSPRGRGNTGELFF. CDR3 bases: TGTGCCAGCTCACCACGGGGCAGGGGGAACACCGGGGAGCTGTTTTTT.

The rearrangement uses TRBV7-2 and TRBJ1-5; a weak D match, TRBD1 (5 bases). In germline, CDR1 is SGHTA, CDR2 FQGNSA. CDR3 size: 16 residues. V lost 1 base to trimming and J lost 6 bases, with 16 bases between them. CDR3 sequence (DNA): TGTGCCAGCAGCTTAGATCACAGGTCAGGCGGTCAGCCCCAGCATTTT. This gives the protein CASSLDHRSGGQPQHF.

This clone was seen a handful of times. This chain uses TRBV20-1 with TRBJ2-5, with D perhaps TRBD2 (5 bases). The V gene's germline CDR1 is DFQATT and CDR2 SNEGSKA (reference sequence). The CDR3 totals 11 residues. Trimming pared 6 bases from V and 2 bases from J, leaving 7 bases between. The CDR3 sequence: CSAGVQETQYF. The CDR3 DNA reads TGCAGTGCCGGGGTACAAGAGACCCAGTACTTC.